This TCR beta chain was documented in a study of technical replicates of blood from four donors (TCRdb year 2017). Notes on this clone: Its antigen is currently not known. One base away there is no much larger clone; base qualities are not given.

Library method: the immunoSEQ multiplex PCR assay. Held by TCRdb, this immuneACCESS table contains in-frame sequences only and omits some clones. Under half of the omission traces to an unresolved V gene where checked; the cause of the rest is unknown. The sample table lists nearly 90,000 clones, more than 85% of them with a count of one. Under 0.4% of the sample goes to the ten largest clones. The CDR3 holds 15 amino acids from the cysteine to the phenylalanine. Only the CDR3 part of the read is kept: 45 bases, read in frame from the first base. According to the germline V gene, CDR1 reads SGDLS and CDR2 reads YYNGEE. Trimming removed 3 bases from V and 0 bases from J; the gene matches leave 3 bases unexplained.

The origin of this receptor is a human donor in good health. The specimen was T cells isolated from PBMCs. The receptor chain draws on TRBV9 and TRBJ1-5; 7 central bases correspond to TRBD1. For the CDR3, the sequence is CASSADRASNQPQHF. The nucleotides read TGTGCCAGCAGCGCCGACAGGGCTAGCAATCAGCCCCAGCATTTT. The full variable domain, with segments outside the CDR3 supplied by the reference TRBV9 and TRBJ1-5 proteins, appears as DSGVTQTPKHLITATGQRVTLRCSPRSGDLSVYWYQQSLDQGLQFLIQYYNGEERAKGNILERFSAQQFPDLHSELNLSSLELGDSALYFCASSADRASNQPQHFGDGTRLSIL.